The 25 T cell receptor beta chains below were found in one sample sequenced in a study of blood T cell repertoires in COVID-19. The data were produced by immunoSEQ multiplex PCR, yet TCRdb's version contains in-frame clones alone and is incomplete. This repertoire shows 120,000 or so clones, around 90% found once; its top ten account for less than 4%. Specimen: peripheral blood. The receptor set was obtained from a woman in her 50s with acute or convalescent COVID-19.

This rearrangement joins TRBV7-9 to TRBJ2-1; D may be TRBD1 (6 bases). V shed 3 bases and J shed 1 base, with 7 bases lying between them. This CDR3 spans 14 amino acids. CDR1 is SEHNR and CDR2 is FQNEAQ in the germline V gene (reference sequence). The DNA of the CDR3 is TGTGCCAGCAGCTTTACAGGGTCCTACAATGAGCAGTTCTTC. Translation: CASSFTGSYNEQFF.

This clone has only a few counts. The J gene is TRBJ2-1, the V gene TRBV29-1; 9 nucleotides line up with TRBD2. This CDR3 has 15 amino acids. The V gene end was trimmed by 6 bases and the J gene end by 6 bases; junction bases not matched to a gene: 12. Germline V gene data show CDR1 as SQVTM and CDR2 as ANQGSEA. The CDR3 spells CSVLSGREGRNEQFF. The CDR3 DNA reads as TGCAGCGTACTCTCGGGGCGGGAGGGCCGCAATGAGCAGTTCTTC.

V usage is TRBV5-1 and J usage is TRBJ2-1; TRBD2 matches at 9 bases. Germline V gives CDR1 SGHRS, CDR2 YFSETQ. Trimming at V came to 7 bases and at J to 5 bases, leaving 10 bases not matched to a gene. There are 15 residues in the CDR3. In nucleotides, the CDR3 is TGCGCCAGCGCTTACGGCCTAGCGGGGAACAATGAGCAGTTCTTC. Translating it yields CASAYGLAGNNEQFF.

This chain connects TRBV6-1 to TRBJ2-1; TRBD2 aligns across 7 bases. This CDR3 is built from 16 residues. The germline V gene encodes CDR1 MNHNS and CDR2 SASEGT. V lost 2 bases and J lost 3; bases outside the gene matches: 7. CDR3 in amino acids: CASSELPSGLYNEQFF. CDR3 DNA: TGTGCCAGCAGTGAACTGCCTAGCGGCCTCTACAATGAGCAGTTCTTC.

The CDR3 sequence is CASSSSPGGAPYEQYF. CDR3 coding DNA: TGTGCCAGCAGTTCCTCACCCGGAGGGGCGCCCTACGAGCAGTACTTC. This chain links TRBV6-5 with TRBJ2-7, with a weak D call TRBD2 (6 bases). V was trimmed by 4 bases and J by 2 bases, leaving 18 bases between them. This CDR3 is 16 amino acids long. Germline V gene sequence: CDR1 MNHEY, CDR2 SVGAGI.

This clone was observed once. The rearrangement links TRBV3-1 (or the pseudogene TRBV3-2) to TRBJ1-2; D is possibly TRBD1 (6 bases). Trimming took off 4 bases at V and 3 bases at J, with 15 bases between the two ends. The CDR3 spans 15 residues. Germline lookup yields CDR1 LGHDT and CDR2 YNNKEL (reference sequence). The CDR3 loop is CASSPSTGTDYGYTF. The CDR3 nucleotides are TGTGCCAGCAGCCCATCCACAGGGACCGACTATGGCTACACCTTC.

This CDR3 reads CASSPRGGAYEQYF. As DNA, the CDR3 is TGTGCCAGCAGCCCGCGTGGGGGGGCCTACGAGCAGTACTTC. The V call is TRBV7-2, the J call TRBJ2-7; the match to TRBD2 covers 7 bases. CDR1 is SGHTA and CDR2 is FQGNSA in the germline V gene. V lost 5 bases and J lost 2; bases outside the gene matches: 6. This CDR3 has 14 amino acids.

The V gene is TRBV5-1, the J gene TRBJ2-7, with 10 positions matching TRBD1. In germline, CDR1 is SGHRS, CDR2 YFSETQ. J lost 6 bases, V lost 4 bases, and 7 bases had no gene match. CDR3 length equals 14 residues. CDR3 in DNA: TGCGCCAGCAGCCCCCGGGACAGGGGTTCCGAGCAGTACTTC. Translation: CASSPRDRGSEQYF.

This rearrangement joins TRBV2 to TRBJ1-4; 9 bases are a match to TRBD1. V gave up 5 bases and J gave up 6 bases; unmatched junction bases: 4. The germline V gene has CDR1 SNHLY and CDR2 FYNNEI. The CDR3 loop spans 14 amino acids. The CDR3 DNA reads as TGTGCCAGCAGTCGGGACAGGGTCGATGAAAAACTGTTTTTT. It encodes CASSRDRVDEKLFF.

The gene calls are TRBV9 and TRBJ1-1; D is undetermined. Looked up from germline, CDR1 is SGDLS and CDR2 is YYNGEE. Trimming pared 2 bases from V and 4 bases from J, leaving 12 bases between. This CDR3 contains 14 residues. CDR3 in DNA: TGTGCCAGCAGCGTTACGGCGGGGAGCACTGAAGCTTTCTTT. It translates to CASSVTAGSTEAFF.

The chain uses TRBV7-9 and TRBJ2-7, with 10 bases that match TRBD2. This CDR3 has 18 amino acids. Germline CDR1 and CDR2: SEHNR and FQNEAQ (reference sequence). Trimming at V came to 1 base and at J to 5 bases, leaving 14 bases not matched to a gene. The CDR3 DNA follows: TGTGCCAGCAGCTTAGGGACGACTAGCGGGTGGAGGGGCGACGAGCAGTACTTC. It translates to CASSLGTTSGWRGDEQYF.

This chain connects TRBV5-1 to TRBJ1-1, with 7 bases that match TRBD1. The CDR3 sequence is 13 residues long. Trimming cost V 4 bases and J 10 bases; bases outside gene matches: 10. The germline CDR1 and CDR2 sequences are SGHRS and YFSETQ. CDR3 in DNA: TGCGCCAGCAGCACCGGACAGGTTCCCGCAGCTTTCTTT. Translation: CASSTGQVPAAFF.

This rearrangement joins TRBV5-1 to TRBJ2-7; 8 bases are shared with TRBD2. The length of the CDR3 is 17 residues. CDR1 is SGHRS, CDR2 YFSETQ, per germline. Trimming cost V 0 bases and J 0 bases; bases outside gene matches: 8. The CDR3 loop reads CASSLGASGYPSYEQYF. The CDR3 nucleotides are TGCGCCAGCAGCTTGGGGGCTAGCGGGTACCCCTCCTACGAGCAGTACTTC.

CDR3 amino acids: CASSAEQGARGEKLFF. The CDR3 DNA is TGTGCCAGCAGCGCGGAGCAGGGGGCGCGAGGTGAAAAACTGTTTTTT. The chain uses TRBV9 and TRBJ1-4; 8 bases match TRBD1. This CDR3 is 16 amino acids long. Losses at the gene ends were 3 bases for V and 7 bases for J; bases not matched to a gene: 11. Germline loops: CDR1 SGDLS, CDR2 YYNGEE.

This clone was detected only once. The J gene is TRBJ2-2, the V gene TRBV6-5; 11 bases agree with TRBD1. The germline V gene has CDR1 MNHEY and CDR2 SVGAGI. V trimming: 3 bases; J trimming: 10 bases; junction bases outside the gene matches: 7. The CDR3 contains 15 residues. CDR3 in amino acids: CASSYFRTGGPELFF. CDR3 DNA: TGTGCCAGCAGTTATTTCAGGACAGGGGGCCCGGAGCTGTTTTTT.

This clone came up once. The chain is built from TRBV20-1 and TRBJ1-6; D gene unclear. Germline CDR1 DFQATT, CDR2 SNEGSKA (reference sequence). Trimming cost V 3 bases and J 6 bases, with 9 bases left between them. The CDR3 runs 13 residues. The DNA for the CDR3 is TGCAGTGCTAGTACCGGTCTTAATTCACCCCTCCACTTT. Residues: CSASTGLNSPLHF.

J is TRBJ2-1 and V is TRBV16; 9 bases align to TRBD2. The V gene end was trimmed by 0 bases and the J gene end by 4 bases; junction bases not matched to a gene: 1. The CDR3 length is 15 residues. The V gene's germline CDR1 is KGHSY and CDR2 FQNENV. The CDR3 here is CASSQSAGGYNEQFF. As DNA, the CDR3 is TGTGCCAGCAGCCAATCTGCGGGAGGGTACAATGAGCAGTTCTTC.

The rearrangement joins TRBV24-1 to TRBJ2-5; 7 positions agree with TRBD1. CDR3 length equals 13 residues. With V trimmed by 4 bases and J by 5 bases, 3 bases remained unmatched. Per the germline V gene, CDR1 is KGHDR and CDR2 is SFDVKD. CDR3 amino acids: CATSEGGLETQYF. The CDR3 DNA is TGTGCCACCAGTGAAGGGGGCTTGGAGACCCAGTACTTC.

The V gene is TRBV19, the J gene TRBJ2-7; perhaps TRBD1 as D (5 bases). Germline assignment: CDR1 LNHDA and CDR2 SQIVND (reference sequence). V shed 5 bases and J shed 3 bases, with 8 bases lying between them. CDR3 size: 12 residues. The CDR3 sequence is CASSGANYEQYF. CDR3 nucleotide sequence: TGTGCCAGTAGTGGGGCTAACTACGAGCAGTACTTC.

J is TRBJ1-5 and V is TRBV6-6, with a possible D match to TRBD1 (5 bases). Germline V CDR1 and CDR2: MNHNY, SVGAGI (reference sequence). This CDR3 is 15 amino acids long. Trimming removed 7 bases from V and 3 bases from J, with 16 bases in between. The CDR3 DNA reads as TGTGCCAGCACCCAAGGAGGGGTCATCAATCAGCCCCAGCATTTT. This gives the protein CASTQGGVINQPQHF.

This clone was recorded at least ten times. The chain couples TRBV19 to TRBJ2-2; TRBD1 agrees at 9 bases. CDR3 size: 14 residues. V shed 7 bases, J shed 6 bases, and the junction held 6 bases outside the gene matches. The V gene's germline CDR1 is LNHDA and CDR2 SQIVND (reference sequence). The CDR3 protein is CASTRTGVSGELFF. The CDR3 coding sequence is TGTGCCAGTACCAGGACAGGGGTCTCCGGGGAGCTGTTTTTT.

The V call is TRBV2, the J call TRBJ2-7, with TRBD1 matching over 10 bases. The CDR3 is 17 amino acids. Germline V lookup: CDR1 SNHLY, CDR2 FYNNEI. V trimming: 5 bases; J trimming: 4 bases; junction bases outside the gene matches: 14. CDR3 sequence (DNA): TGTGCCAGCAGTCCTCTTTTTGGGACAGGGGACAAGTACGAGCAGTACTTC. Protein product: CASSPLFGTGDKYEQYF.

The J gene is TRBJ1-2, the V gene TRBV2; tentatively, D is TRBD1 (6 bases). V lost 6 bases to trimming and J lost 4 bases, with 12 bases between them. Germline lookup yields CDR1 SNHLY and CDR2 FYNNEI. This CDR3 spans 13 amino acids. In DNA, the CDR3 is TGTGCCAGCAGCCTCGCGGGGGCCTATGGCTACACCTTC. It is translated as CASSLAGAYGYTF. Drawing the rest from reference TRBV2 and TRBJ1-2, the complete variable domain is EPEVTQTPSHQVTQMGQEVILRCVPISNHLYFYWYRQILGQKVEFLVSFYNNEISEKSEIFDDQFSVERPDGSNFTLKIRSTKLEDSAMYFCASSLAGAYGYTFGSGTRLTVV.

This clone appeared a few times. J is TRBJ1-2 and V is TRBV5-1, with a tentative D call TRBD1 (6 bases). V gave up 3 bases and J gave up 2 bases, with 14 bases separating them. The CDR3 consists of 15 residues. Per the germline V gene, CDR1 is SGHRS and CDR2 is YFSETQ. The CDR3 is CASSSSGHANYGYTF. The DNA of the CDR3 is TGCGCCAGCAGCTCCTCGGGACACGCAAACTATGGCTACACCTTC.

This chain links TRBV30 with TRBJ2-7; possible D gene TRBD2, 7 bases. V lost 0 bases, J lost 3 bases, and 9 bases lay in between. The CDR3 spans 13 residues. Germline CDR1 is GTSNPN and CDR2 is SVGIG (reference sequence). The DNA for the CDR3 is TGTGCCTGGAGTGTGGGAGGGGGCTACGAGCAGTACTTC. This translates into CAWSVGGGYEQYF.